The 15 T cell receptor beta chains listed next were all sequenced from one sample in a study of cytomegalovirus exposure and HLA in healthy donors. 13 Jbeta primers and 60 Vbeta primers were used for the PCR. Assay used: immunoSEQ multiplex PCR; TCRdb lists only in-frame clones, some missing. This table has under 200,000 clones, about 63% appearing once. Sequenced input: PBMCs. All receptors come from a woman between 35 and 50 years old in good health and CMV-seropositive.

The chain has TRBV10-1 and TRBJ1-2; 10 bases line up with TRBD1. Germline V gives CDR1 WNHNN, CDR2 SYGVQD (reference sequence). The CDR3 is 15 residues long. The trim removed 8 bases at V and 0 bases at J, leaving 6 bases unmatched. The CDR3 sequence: CASGRQGAPNYGYTF. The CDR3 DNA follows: TGCGCCAGCGGAAGACAGGGGGCGCCTAACTATGGCTACACCTTC.

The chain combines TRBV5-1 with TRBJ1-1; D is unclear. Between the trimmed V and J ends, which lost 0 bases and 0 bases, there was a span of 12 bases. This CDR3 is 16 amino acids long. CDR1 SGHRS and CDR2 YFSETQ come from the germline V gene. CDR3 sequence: CASSLVPIGVNTEAFF. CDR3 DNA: TGCGCCAGCAGCTTGGTACCGATAGGAGTGAACACTGAAGCTTTCTTT.

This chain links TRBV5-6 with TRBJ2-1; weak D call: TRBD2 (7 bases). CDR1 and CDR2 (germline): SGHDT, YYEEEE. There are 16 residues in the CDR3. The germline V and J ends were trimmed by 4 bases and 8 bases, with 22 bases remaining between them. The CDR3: CASSPLSGGAFDEQFF. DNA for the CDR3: TGTGCCAGCAGCCCCCTTTCTGGGGGGGCTTTCGATGAGCAGTTCTTC.

The CDR3 sequence is CASSSLAGGDIQYF. The CDR3 DNA reads TGTGCCAGCAGTTCACTAGCGGGAGGGGACATTCAGTACTTC. V is TRBV27 and J is TRBJ2-4; 13 bases line up with TRBD2. Germline loops: CDR1 MNHEY, CDR2 SMNVEV (reference sequence). V was clipped by 4 bases and J by 8 bases; unmatched bases: 2. The length of the CDR3 is 14 residues.

The CDR3 DNA sequence: TGCGCCAGCAGCCAAATTTGGGGTGTCGGGACAGTACCCTACGAGCAGTACTTC. Translating it yields CASSQIWGVGTVPYEQYF. The gene calls are TRBV4-1 and TRBJ2-7; 7 nucleotides agree with TRBD1. This CDR3 contains 18 residues. Germline V gene data show CDR1 as MGHRA and CDR2 as YSYEKL. V was pared by 2 bases and J by 2 bases, with 15 bases of the junction left unmatched.

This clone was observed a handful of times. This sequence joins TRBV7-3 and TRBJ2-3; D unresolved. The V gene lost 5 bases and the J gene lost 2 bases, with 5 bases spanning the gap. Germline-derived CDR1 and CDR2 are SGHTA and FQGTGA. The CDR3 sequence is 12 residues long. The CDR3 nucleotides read TGTGCCAGCAGCCAGTACACAGATACGCAGTATTTT. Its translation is CASSQYTDTQYF.

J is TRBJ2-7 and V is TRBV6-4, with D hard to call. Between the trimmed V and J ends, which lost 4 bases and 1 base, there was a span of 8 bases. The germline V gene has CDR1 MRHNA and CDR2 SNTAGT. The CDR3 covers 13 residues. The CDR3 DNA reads TGTGCCAGCAGTGGGAACTATTCCTACGAGCAGTACTTC. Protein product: CASSGNYSYEQYF.

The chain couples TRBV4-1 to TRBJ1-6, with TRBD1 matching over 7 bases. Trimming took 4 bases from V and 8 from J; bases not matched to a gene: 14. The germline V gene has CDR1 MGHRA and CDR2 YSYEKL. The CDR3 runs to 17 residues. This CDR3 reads CASSRLPGQSGDSPLHF. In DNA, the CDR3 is TGCGCCAGCAGCCGGCTCCCGGGACAGTCTGGGGATTCACCCCTCCACTTT.

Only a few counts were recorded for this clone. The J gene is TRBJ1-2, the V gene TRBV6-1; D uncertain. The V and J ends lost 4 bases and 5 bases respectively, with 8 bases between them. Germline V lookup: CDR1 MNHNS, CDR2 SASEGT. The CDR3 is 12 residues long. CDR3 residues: CASSATTYGYTF. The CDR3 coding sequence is TGTGCCAGCAGTGCCACTACTTATGGCTACACCTTC.

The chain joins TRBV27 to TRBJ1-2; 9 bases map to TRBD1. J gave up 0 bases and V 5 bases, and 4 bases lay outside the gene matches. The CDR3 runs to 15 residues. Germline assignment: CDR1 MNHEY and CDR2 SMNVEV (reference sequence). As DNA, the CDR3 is TGTGCCAGCAGTCTTCGGACAGGGGCTAACTATGGCTACACCTTC. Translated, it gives CASSLRTGANYGYTF.

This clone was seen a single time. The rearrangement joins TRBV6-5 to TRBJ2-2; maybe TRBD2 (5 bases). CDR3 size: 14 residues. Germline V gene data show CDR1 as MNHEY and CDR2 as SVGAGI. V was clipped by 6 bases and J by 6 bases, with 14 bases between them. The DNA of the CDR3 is TGTGCCAGCAGCCTCGGGGTTCACGCCGGGGAGCTGTTTTTT. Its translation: CASSLGVHAGELFF.

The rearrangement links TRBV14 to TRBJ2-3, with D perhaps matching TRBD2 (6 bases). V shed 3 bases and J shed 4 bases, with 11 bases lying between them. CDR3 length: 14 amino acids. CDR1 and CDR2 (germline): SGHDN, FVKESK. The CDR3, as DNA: TGTGCCAGCAGCCATACTAGCCGTGCAGATACGCAGTATTTT. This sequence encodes CASSHTSRADTQYF. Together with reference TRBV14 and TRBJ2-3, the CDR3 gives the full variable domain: EAGVTQFPSHSVIEKGQTVTLRCDPISGHDNLYWYRRVMGKEIKFLLHFVKESKQDESGMPNNRFLAERTGGTYSTLKVQPAELEDSGVYFCASSHTSRADTQYFGPGTRLTVL.

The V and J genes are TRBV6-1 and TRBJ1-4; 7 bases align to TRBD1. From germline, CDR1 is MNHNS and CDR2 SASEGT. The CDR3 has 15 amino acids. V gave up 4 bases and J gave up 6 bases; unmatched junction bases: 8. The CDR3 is CASSVLTGTDEKLFF. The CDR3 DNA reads TGTGCCAGCAGTGTATTAACCGGGACAGATGAAAAACTGTTTTTT.

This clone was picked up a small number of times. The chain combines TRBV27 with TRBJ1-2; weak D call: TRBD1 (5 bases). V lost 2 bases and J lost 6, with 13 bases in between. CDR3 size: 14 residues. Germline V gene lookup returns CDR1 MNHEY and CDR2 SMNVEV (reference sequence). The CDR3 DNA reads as TGTGCCAGCAGTTTACGGGGGAGGATGGATGGCTACACCTTC. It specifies CASSLRGRMDGYTF.

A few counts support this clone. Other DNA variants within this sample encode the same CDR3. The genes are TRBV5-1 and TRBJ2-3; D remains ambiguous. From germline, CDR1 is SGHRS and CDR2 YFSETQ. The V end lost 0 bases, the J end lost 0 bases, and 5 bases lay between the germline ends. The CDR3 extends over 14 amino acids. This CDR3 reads CASSLDSSTDTQYF. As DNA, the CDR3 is TGCGCCAGCAGCTTGGATAGTAGCACAGATACGCAGTATTTT.